These 32 T cell receptor beta chains originate from one sample sequenced in a study of Ad26.COV2.S vaccination and SARS-CoV-2 variants (dated by TCRdb to about 2021). The treatment or condition label corresponds to: over 15 received Ad26.COV2.S at low or high dose, single or two shots; a few received placebo; per-sample allocation not given. For vaccine and placebo recipients, repertoires were sequenced using samples collected on day 63 after the first injection. Receptors were amplified or captured by the immunoSEQ multiplex PCR assay. Here the immuneACCESS table is served through TCRdb, limited to in-frame sequences with V and J called. Missing clones are a known gap in these copies; in checked studies unresolved V genes cover under half, and the rest lacks a known reason. This sample gives 350,000 to 600,000 clones in total; about 89% of them show up just once. The ten largest clones take up around 1.8% of the sample.

Source: peripheral blood, taken in a trial of Ad26.COV2.S vaccine versus placebo. These receptors were taken from a person between 18 and 65 years old who received the Ad26.COV2.S COVID-19 vaccine or a placebo.

The sample holds a few counts of this clone. The V gene is TRBV6-2 or TRBV6-3, the J gene TRBJ2-7; 7 bases map to TRBD2. The CDR3 runs to 17 residues. Germline trimming cut 2 bases from V and 2 bases from J; bases unmatched to any gene: 12. Germline V gives CDR1 MNHEY, CDR2 SVGEGT. For the CDR3, the DNA is TGTGCCAGCAGTTACACCCTAGCGGTCGCCTTTACCTACGAGCAGTACTTC. Translating it yields CASSYTLAVAFTYEQYF.

The chain joins TRBV7-2 to TRBJ2-7, with 8 bases matching TRBD1. The CDR3 runs 15 residues. Germline CDR1 reads SGHTA; CDR2 reads FQGNSA. Trimming cost V 0 bases and J 5 bases; bases outside gene matches: 6. CDR3 residues: CASSLAGTGVHEQYF. CDR3 bases: TGTGCCAGCAGCTTAGCTGGGACAGGAGTCCACGAGCAGTACTTC.

CDR3 DNA: TGTGCCAGAAGCTCCCGGCCGACGAGCACAGATACGCAGTATTTT. Translated: CARSSRPTSTDTQYF. V is TRBV7-5 and J is TRBJ2-3. TRBV7-5 is designated a pseudogene. This CDR3 has 15 residues.

This chain connects TRBV19 to TRBJ2-1, with a possible D match to TRBD1 (5 bases). This CDR3 contains 11 residues. V lost 7 bases and J lost 9, with 10 bases in between. Germline CDR1 and CDR2: LNHDA and SQIVND (reference sequence). CDR3 sequence: CASTRVGEQFF. The CDR3 region has the DNA TGTGCCAGTACCAGGGTGGGTGAGCAGTTCTTC.

V gene TRBV15 combines with J gene TRBJ2-7, with TRBD1 matching over 9 bases. The V segment lost 0 bases and the J segment 4 bases; nucleotides outside the gene matches: 4. Germline V gene data show CDR1 as LNHNV and CDR2 as YYDKDF (reference sequence). The CDR3 extends over 15 amino acids. CDR3 residues: CATSRDRGTGYEQYF. CDR3 bases: TGTGCCACCAGCAGAGATCGGGGGACAGGGTACGAGCAGTACTTC.

The gene calls are TRBV30 and TRBJ1-2, with D perhaps matching TRBD1 (5 bases). Trimming removed 4 bases at V and 2 bases at J, with 8 bases between. The CDR3 sequence is 12 residues long. Germline assignment: CDR1 GTSNPN and CDR2 SVGIG (reference sequence). The DNA of the CDR3 is TGTGCCTGGACTCAGGGAAACTATGGCTACACCTTC. Protein product: CAWTQGNYGYTF.

The gene calls are TRBV28 and TRBJ1-5; tentative D call: TRBD1 (5 bases). V lost 1 base and J 3 bases, leaving 22 bases between the germline ends. Germline V gene sequence: CDR1 MDHEN, CDR2 SYDVKM. The length of the CDR3 is 19 residues. The CDR3 DNA reads TGTGCCAGCAGTTTATCAATGGCCGGGGCCTTGGGTGACAATCAGCCCCAGCATTTT. This translates into CASSLSMAGALGDNQPQHF.

The V gene is TRBV12-3 or TRBV12-4, the J gene TRBJ1-1, with a possible D match to TRBD1 (6 bases). The CDR3 loop spans 12 amino acids. Trimming took 3 bases from V and 6 from J, leaving 8 bases between them. The CDR3 here is CASSLYRAEAFF. As DNA, the CDR3 is TGTGCCAGCAGTTTGTACAGGGCTGAAGCTTTCTTT.

The chain has TRBV9 and TRBJ2-1, with TRBD2 matching over 10 bases. The V gene's germline CDR1 is SGDLS and CDR2 YYNGEE. V lost 0 bases, J lost 2 bases, and 14 bases stayed unmatched. This CDR3 has 20 residues. The CDR3 loop is CASSVATPFPLAGAYNEQFF. As DNA, the CDR3 is TGTGCCAGCAGCGTAGCTACCCCTTTCCCCCTAGCGGGAGCCTACAATGAGCAGTTCTTC.

This clone was detected only once. The chain links TRBV28 to TRBJ2-1, with D maybe TRBD2 (7 bases). The CDR3 sequence is 19 residues long. Between the trimmed V and J ends, which lost 10 bases and 0 bases, there was a span of 28 bases. Germline loops: CDR1 MDHEN, CDR2 SYDVKM. CDR3 amino acids: CATNSRGGGPLYSYNEQFF. CDR3 DNA sequence: TGTGCCACCAACTCCCGTGGGGGGGGGCCCCTCTACTCCTACAATGAGCAGTTCTTC.

The chain joins TRBV6-6 to TRBJ2-7; the match to TRBD1 covers 10 bases. With V trimmed by 8 bases and J by 7 bases, 8 bases remained unmatched. Germline V gives CDR1 MNHNY, CDR2 SVGAGI (reference sequence). The CDR3 runs to 13 residues. The CDR3 DNA sequence: TGTGCCAGCCTCGGACAGGGGGTAGATGAGCAGTACTTC. The encoded protein is CASLGQGVDEQYF.

This chain connects TRBV30 to TRBJ1-2, with D hard to call. V lost 2 bases and J 2 bases, leaving 6 bases between the germline ends. The CDR3 extends over 12 amino acids. CDR1 and CDR2 (germline): GTSNPN, SVGIG (reference sequence). CDR3 DNA sequence: TGTGCCTGGAGTATGGGGAACTATGGCTACACCTTC. Its translation is CAWSMGNYGYTF.

The chain couples TRBV4-2 to TRBJ1-1; D is unresolved. V was pared by 2 bases and J by 2 bases, with 12 bases between. This CDR3 region has 15 residues. From germline, CDR1 is LGHNA and CDR2 YNFKEQ. The DNA of the CDR3 is TGTGCCAGCAGCCAACTTTGGCAGATCAACACTGAAGCTTTCTTT. This sequence encodes CASSQLWQINTEAFF.

The chain uses TRBV5-1 and TRBJ2-7; TRBD2 agrees at 8 bases. Germline V lookup: CDR1 SGHRS, CDR2 YFSETQ. With V trimmed by 0 bases and J by 3 bases, 8 bases remained unmatched. This CDR3 region has 16 residues. The CDR3 here is CASSLVNGRVIYEQYF. In nucleotides, the CDR3 is TGCGCCAGCAGCTTGGTTAACGGGAGGGTGATCTACGAGCAGTACTTC.

The chain joins TRBV10-3 to TRBJ2-1; D unresolved. CDR3 length: 12 amino acids. Germline-derived CDR1 and CDR2 are ENHRY and SYGVKD. The ends were cut back, 3 bases at V and 1 base at J, with 1 base in the middle. CDR3 amino acids: CAISDSYNEQFF. The CDR3 DNA follows: TGTGCCATCAGTGATTCCTACAATGAGCAGTTCTTC.

V gene TRBV19 combines with J gene TRBJ2-7; 12 bases map to TRBD1. The CDR3 is 16 residues long. Trimming at V came to 1 base and at J to 6 bases, leaving 7 bases not matched to a gene. The germline CDR1 and CDR2 sequences are LNHDA and SQIVND (reference sequence). CDR3 coding DNA: TGTGCCAGTAGTATAGGGGGACAGGGGGCGCGGCGCGAGCAGTACTTC. Translating it yields CASSIGGQGARREQYF.

This clone occurred a few times. The CDR3 loop reads CASSESDWKNTGELFF. The CDR3 nucleotides are TGCGCCAGCAGTGAGTCGGACTGGAAGAACACCGGGGAGCTGTTTTTT. The chain joins TRBV10-1 to TRBJ2-2; D is perhaps TRBD2 (5 bases). Germline V gene lookup returns CDR1 WNHNN and CDR2 SYGVQD (reference sequence). Trimming shortened V by 0 bases and J by 1 base, and 9 bases separated the two germline ends. The CDR3 has 16 amino acids.

The chain carries TRBV2 and TRBJ1-6; D is ambiguous. The CDR3 sequence is 13 residues long. Per the germline V gene, CDR1 is SNHLY and CDR2 is FYNNEI. V lost 2 bases to trimming and J lost 14 bases, with 13 bases between them. CDR3 protein: CASSELPASSLHF. CDR3 in DNA: TGTGCCAGCAGTGAATTGCCAGCGTCGTCCCTCCACTTT.

V gene TRBV7-2 combines with J gene TRBJ1-5; 8 positions agree with TRBD1. The CDR3 extends over 16 amino acids. With V trimmed by 2 bases and J by 6 bases, 9 bases remained unmatched. Germline loops: CDR1 SGHTA, CDR2 FQGNSA. CDR3 nucleotides: TGTGCCAGCAGCTTATTCGGACAGGGCTCTCGTCAGCCCCAGCATTTT. Translated: CASSLFGQGSRQPQHF.

The chain carries TRBV6-5 and TRBJ1-1; TRBD1 agrees at 9 bases. Germline V CDR1 and CDR2: MNHEY, SVGAGI. The CDR3 totals 15 residues. V lost 4 bases and J lost 4; bases outside the gene matches: 7. CDR3 in DNA: TGTGCCAGCAGTTCGGAGGGACAGGGCACCACTGAAGCTTTCTTT. It encodes CASSSEGQGTTEAFF.

The rearrangement joins TRBV6-5 to TRBJ1-2, with a possible D match to TRBD1 (6 bases). The CDR3 is made up of 15 amino acids. CDR1 and CDR2 (germline): MNHEY, SVGAGI. V was trimmed by 3 bases and J by 3 bases, leaving 14 bases between them. The DNA of the CDR3 is TGTGCCAGCAGTTATACAGGGAGGGGGGACTATGGCTACACCTTC. It translates to CASSYTGRGDYGYTF.

The chain combines TRBV3-1 (or the pseudogene TRBV3-2) with TRBJ1-2; D is uncertain. Germline V gives CDR1 LGHDT, CDR2 YNNKEL (reference sequence). This CDR3 comprises 14 residues. The germline V and J ends were trimmed by 1 base and 6 bases, with 12 bases remaining between them. CDR3 region: CASSQAGRDDGYTF. In nucleotides, the CDR3 is TGTGCCAGCAGCCAAGCCGGGCGCGACGATGGCTACACCTTC.

This chain links TRBV6-2 or TRBV6-3 with TRBJ2-7, with TRBD1 as a possible D gene (6 bases). The CDR3 consists of 12 residues. Germline V gene lookup returns CDR1 MNHEY and CDR2 SVGEGT. The V end lost 5 bases, the J end lost 4 bases, and 9 bases lay between the germline ends. CDR3 protein: CASSRTEYEQYF. The CDR3 DNA follows: TGTGCCAGCAGTCGGACAGAGTACGAGCAGTACTTC.

The chain has TRBV28 and TRBJ1-6, with a possible D match to TRBD1 (5 bases). Germline V gives CDR1 MDHEN, CDR2 SYDVKM. The V gene lost 7 bases and the J gene lost 10 bases, with 14 bases spanning the gap. The CDR3 extends over 13 amino acids. The CDR3 loop reads CASTPRQGSPLHF. The CDR3, as DNA: TGTGCCAGCACCCCCCGGCAGGGATCACCCCTCCACTTT.

V and J are TRBV27 and TRBJ1-2; TRBD1 matches at 10 bases. Germline CDR1 reads MNHEY; CDR2 reads SMNVEV (reference sequence). The V and J ends lost 3 bases and 4 bases, in that order; junction bases with no gene match: 2. There are 14 residues in the CDR3. CDR3 nucleotide sequence: TGTGCCAGCAGTTTCGACAGGGGGCTCTATGGCTACACCTTC. Amino acid sequence: CASSFDRGLYGYTF.

The chain couples TRBV5-1 to TRBJ2-5; the match to TRBD2 covers 8 bases. V gave up 1 base and J gave up 5 bases; unmatched junction bases: 10. From germline, CDR1 is SGHRS and CDR2 YFSETQ. CDR3 size: 16 residues. The CDR3 is CASSLNSGTRGETQYF. The CDR3 DNA reads as TGCGCCAGCAGCTTGAACAGCGGGACTAGGGGGGAGACCCAGTACTTC.

The chain joins TRBV24-1 to TRBJ2-1, with TRBD2 identical over 8 bases. J was trimmed by 9 bases and V by 4 bases; bases with no gene match: 13. Germline V CDR1 and CDR2: KGHDR, SFDVKD. This CDR3 comprises 16 residues. Here the CDR3 reads CATSDVVAGSLVEQFF. The DNA of the CDR3 is TGTGCCACCAGTGACGTAGTAGCGGGATCGTTAGTTGAGCAGTTCTTC.

This sequence joins TRBV7-2 and TRBJ2-5; no reliable D call. The length of the CDR3 is 14 residues. V was pared by 4 bases and J by 5 bases, with 14 bases between. Germline CDR1 and CDR2: SGHTA and FQGNSA. DNA for the CDR3: TGTGCCAGCAGCTCCCCCCTTAGGTTGGAGACCCAGTACTTC. It is translated as CASSSPLRLETQYF.

This rearrangement joins TRBV2 to TRBJ2-2, with 8 bases lining up with TRBD1. With 2 bases clipped from V and 4 bases from J, the junction kept 6 bases outside the gene matches. The V gene's germline CDR1 is SNHLY and CDR2 FYNNEI. The CDR3 runs 16 residues. This CDR3 reads CASSESRGLTTGELFF. CDR3 coding DNA: TGTGCCAGCAGTGAATCCAGGGGGCTTACCACCGGGGAGCTGTTTTTT.

CDR3 DNA sequence: TGCGCCAGCAGCCCAGGAAGGGTTTTAGATCTCTACAATGAGCAGTTCTTC. Amino acid sequence: CASSPGRVLDLYNEQFF. This chain uses TRBV5-1 with TRBJ2-1; D not resolved. Germline CDR1 SGHRS, CDR2 YFSETQ. Trimming removed 4 bases at V and 3 bases at J, with 20 bases between. CDR3 length: 17 amino acids.

The chain couples TRBV7-9 to TRBJ2-5, with 11 positions matching TRBD2. The germline V gene has CDR1 SEHNR and CDR2 FQNEAQ (reference sequence). J gave up 3 bases and V 1 base, and 10 bases lay outside the gene matches. This CDR3 is built from 18 residues. In nucleotides, the CDR3 is TGTGCCAGCAGCTTAGGTCACAGTAGCGGGAGGGCCGAAGAGACCCAGTACTTC. Translating it yields CASSLGHSSGRAEETQYF.

The CDR3 nucleotides are TGTGCCAGTAGTAGGGAAGGTGATAATTCACCCCTCCACTTT. It encodes CASSREGDNSPLHF. This chain joins TRBV19 and TRBJ1-6; no clear D gene. There are 14 residues in the CDR3. With 4 bases removed from V and 5 bases from J, the gap between germline ends came to 9 bases. Germline V gene data show CDR1 as LNHDA and CDR2 as SQIVND (reference sequence).